This TCR beta chain was observed in a study of radiotherapy plus CTLA-4 blockade in lung cancer. Study-wide findings and caveats: Peripheral blood showed expansion of tumor-derived TCR clones after radiotherapy and ipilimumab.

Trimming took 2 bases from V and 7 from J; bases not matched to a gene: 7. Germline loops: CDR1 SGHRS, CDR2 YFSETQ. CDR3 length: 14 residues. Turning to this clone: The antigen remains undetermined.

Patients with chemo-refractory metastatic non-small-cell lung cancer received focal radiation plus CTLA-4 blockade with ipilimumab. Clones were sequenced by immunoSEQ multiplex PCR, and TCRdb holds only the in-frame ones, with some missing. The table lists about 51,000 clones, about three quarters of them singletons, with about 2.2% in the top ten. The chain recombines TRBV5-1 with TRBJ2-7; 9 nucleotides line up with TRBD1. The sequencing used peripheral blood, collected from a patient treated with radiotherapy plus ipilimumab. The clonotype comes from a human donor with non-small cell lung cancer whose response to radiotherapy plus ipilimumab could not be evaluated. The DNA of the CDR3 is TGCGCCAGCAGCTTACCGGGACAGGGTCTTGAGCAGTACTTC. It specifies CASSLPGQGLEQYF.